Here is one TCR beta chain with its context. This sample is part of a study of blood T cell repertoires in COVID-19. Study summary: Sites in the United States, Italy and Spain provided acute and convalescent COVID-19 samples.

Authors' data handling: Amplification of reference gene primers was used by the study to estimate nucleated cell counts. Profiled with immunoSEQ multiplex PCR; TCRdb holds only in-frame clones, not every one. V, J and clone size are those of that table, while D and trimming were read from the DNA. Of around 70,000 clones listed, about 90% are singletons. With 1 base removed from V and 0 bases from J, the gap between germline ends came to 10 bases. CDR3 length equals 15 residues. Germline assignment: CDR1 SGHVS and CDR2 FNYEAQ. Sequenced material: peripheral blood. The chain couples TRBV7-6 to TRBJ2-7, with D possibly being TRBD1 (5 bases). The TCR originated in a human donor in a cohort sampled during active COVID-19. CDR3: CASSLDTGASYEQYF. The CDR3, as DNA: TGTGCCAGCAGCTTAGACACAGGCGCCTCCTACGAGCAGTACTTC.